This TCR beta chain was profiled in a study of cytomegalovirus exposure and HLA in healthy donors listed by TCRdb under 2017. Turning to the overall study: The 500 to 800 repertoires of the first cohort and the approximately 130 validation repertoires were produced on the same platform, according to a later analysis. The study aimed to test whether cataloging public T cell receptors could reveal signatures of past pathogen exposure. Besides the first cohort of around 700 subjects, a separate validation cohort made up of 120 different subjects was used. To predict cytomegalovirus infection status, the study combined high-throughput TCR immunosequencing, statistical association of individual TCRs with disease status, and machine learning.

Study-wide conclusions, independent of this receptor: A later analysis found that TCRs clustered in the first cohort also tended to co-occur in the roughly 120 validation repertoires, with approximately 94% of cluster scores above 0. Most TCR sequences were observed very rarely across donors, whereas some public TCRs were present in many individuals. In vitro tests confirmed that a few of the cytomegalovirus-associated TCR beta chains recognize cytomegalovirus antigens. The classifier was reported to diagnose cytomegalovirus status with high specificity and sensitivity in both the original and validation cohorts. The authors suggested that the approach could potentially be generalized to other disease states and immunological phenotypes. All 120 or so repertoires were used to score co-occurrence in the validation cohort in a later analysis, because that analysis had no HLA typing for the cohort. In the study, around 150 TCR beta chains were listed as associated with cytomegalovirus.

About this clone itself: Its antigen is currently not known. Nothing much larger sits one base from this clone, and base qualities are not available.

Donors formed part of the validation cohort, which comprised some 120 subjects and was distinct from the first cohort of 550 to 850 subjects. The library was obtained by the immunoSEQ multiplex PCR assay. Turning to the authors' computational methods: To diagnose cytomegalovirus status from the catalog of TCR beta chain sequences, a statistical classification framework was built. In TCRdb, the immuneACCESS table is reduced to in-frame sequences with V and J assigned. These tables do not hold every clone; where another copy was compared, an unresolved V gene accounts for under half, and the others remain unexplained. For V, J and clone size, that table is used; D and trimming come from the DNA. Within this sample are around 98,000 clones, with around nine tenths of them counted one time only. In total, the top ten clones hold roughly 4.3% of the sample. The CDR3 goes from the cysteine to the phenylalanine over 12 residues. The kept DNA is CDR3 alone, 36 bases in frame from the first base. Reading the germline V gene (reference sequence) gives CDR1 MNHEY and CDR2 SMNVEV. The germline V and J ends show losses of 4 bases and 8 bases respectively, and no gene match explains 4 bases of the junction.

The source is a woman aged 25 to 39 in good health and CMV-seronegative. Here the chain combines TRBV27 and TRBJ1-2; 7 junctional bases match TRBD1. The sample consisted of PBMCs. The sequenced DNA is TGTGCCAGCAGTTATCGGGGACAGGGCTACACCTTC. Its protein product is CASSYRGQGYTF.